This T cell receptor beta chain was sequenced during a study of CD8+CD57+ T cells in acquired aplastic anemia. For CDR3 and TCR beta VDJ profiling, genomic DNA was the template used. TCRdb re-derived calls from the reads in MiXCR, one entry per CDR3 protein. The repertoire holds hundreds of thousands of distinct CDR3 sequences, with about two thirds as singletons. In its sample, this clonotype was seen a few times. The CDR3 has 15 residues. Looked up from germline, CDR1 is SNHLY and CDR2 is FYNNEI. Unmatched junction bases numbered 5, after V lost 5 bases and J lost 0 bases. The sequencing sample was made of sorted CD4+, CD8+, or CD8+CD57+ T cells (not recorded which) from PBMCs. The sequence derives from a human donor in good health, serving as a control. The chain employs TRBV2 and TRBJ2-3; TRBD1 agrees at 7 bases. The CDR3 spells CASSSRQGSTDTQYF. The CDR3, as DNA: TGTGCCAGCAGTAGTCGACAGGGAAGCACAGATACGCAGTATTTT.